The subject of this entry is one TCR beta chain. TCRdb keeps only in-frame clones here, not all; method: immunoSEQ multiplex PCR. The table records approximately 100,000 clones, 70% to 90% of them present only once. In germline, CDR1 is SGHDT, CDR2 YYEEEE. The ends were cut back, 0 bases at V and 3 bases at J, with 13 bases in the middle. The CDR3 is 16 residues long. This sample is drawn from a study of blood T cell repertoires in COVID-19. Study background: PBMCs, B-cell-depleted T cells, or T cells were the source of the cDNA or gDNA that made up the material.

The TCR sequence derives from a woman aged 25 to 39 with acute or convalescent COVID-19. Specimen: peripheral blood. The V gene is TRBV5-6, the J gene TRBJ1-3; D is unresolved. The CDR3 coding sequence is TGTGCCAGCAGCTTGGCGTGGGAGGGCGGTGGAAACACCATATATTTT. It yields the protein CASSLAWEGGGNTIYF.